This T cell receptor beta chain was sequenced during a study of glioma-infiltrating T cells after dendritic cell vaccination. Background on the study: Glioblastoma patients came from Phase I and II dendritic cell vaccination trials. Three intradermal dendritic cell vaccine injections were given every two weeks.

The sample's time point: after dendritic cell vaccination, including at tumor progression/relapse. Input was 2 ug genomic DNA, or all available if less. Primers: 60 V beta forward and 13 J beta reverse. Only in-frame clones appear in the TCRdb table, and some are missing; sequencing was by immunoSEQ multiplex PCR. Of roughly 100,000 clones listed, 80% to 85% are singletons. The input for sequencing was blood, taken after dendritic cell vaccination. This TCR came from a human donor with glioblastoma.

The CDR3 loop reads CASSITGGLSYEQYF. CDR3 bases: TGTGCCAGCAGCATAACAGGGGGCTTATCCTACGAGCAGTACTTC. The chain has TRBV7-2 and TRBJ2-7; 9 nucleotides match TRBD1. Germline CDR1 and CDR2: SGHTA and FQGNSA. Losses at the gene ends were 5 bases for V and 1 base for J; bases not matched to a gene: 6. CDR3 length: 15 amino acids.